This T cell receptor beta chain derives from a study of T cell responses to AZD1222 COVID-19 vaccine. Study conclusions and caveats: The donors showed a predominance of white British ancestry and of females, with possible underestimation of clonal diversity.

The V end lost 4 bases, the J end lost 4 bases, and 11 bases lay between the germline ends. Germline V CDR1 and CDR2: SGHNT, YENEEA. This CDR3 has 14 amino acids. Here immunoSEQ multiplex PCR was the method, and the copy in TCRdb shows in-frame clones only, minus some. The repertoire consists of fewer than 85,000 clones, with under 95% occurring once and the leading ten covering about 7.1%. Note on this clone: The antigen is undetermined.

V usage is TRBV11-3 and J usage is TRBJ2-1, with D perhaps assigned TRBD1 or TRBD2 (5 bases each). This receptor was obtained from an adult in good health. The sequences come from peripheral blood, collected on day 0 of MenACWY control vaccination. The chain's CDR3 is CASSWGTEYNEQFF. CDR3 bases: TGTGCCAGCAGCTGGGGGACGGAATACAATGAGCAGTTCTTC.